The 10 T cell receptor beta chains given below trace back to one sample, sequenced in a study of CD8+CD57+ T cells in acquired aplastic anemia. CD8+CD57+ cell expansion had been shown by flow cytometry in patients chosen for sequencing. The template for TCR beta VDJ and CDR3 sequence profiling was genomic DNA. One entry per CDR3 protein results from TCRdb running MiXCR on the reads. The data contain fewer than 200,000 distinct CDR3 sequences, roughly half of them singletons. The specimen was sorted CD4+, CD8+, or CD8+CD57+ T cells (not recorded which) from PBMCs. The origin of the receptors is a human donor with aplastic anemia.

This chain links TRBV19 with TRBJ1-5; perhaps TRBD1 as D (5 bases). The V gene lost 5 bases and the J gene lost 4 bases, with 15 bases spanning the gap. The germline CDR1 and CDR2 sequences are LNHDA and SQIVND (reference sequence). This CDR3 is 15 amino acids long. In DNA form, the CDR3 reads TGTGCCAGTAGTTCCCGGGGAGGGGTAAATCAGCCCCAGCATTTT. This sequence encodes CASSSRGGVNQPQHF.

V gene TRBV11-1 combines with J gene TRBJ2-1, with 11 positions matching TRBD2. Germline V gene data show CDR1 as SGHAT and CDR2 as FQDESV (reference sequence). The V and J ends lost 3 bases and 8 bases, in that order; junction bases with no gene match: 6. This CDR3 contains 15 residues. The CDR3 bases are TGTGCCAGCAGCTTTGGACTAGCGGGTGTGGATGAGCAGTTCTTC. Its translation: CASSFGLAGVDEQFF.

Details on this clonotype: Just one base apart from a much larger clone, this may be a read error. The CDR3 loop is CASSCPSLQGRRTEAFF. DNA for the CDR3: TGCGCCAGCAGCTGCCCTTCCCTACAGGGGCGAAGAACTGAAGCTTTCTTT. The chain couples TRBV5-1 to TRBJ1-1; 7 bases fit TRBD1. Trimming at V came to 3 bases and at J to 5 bases, leaving 16 bases not matched to a gene. The germline V gene has CDR1 SGHRS and CDR2 YFSETQ. The CDR3 length is 17 residues.

Remarks on this clonotype: At one end, the junction sequence differs from germline, possibly due to a read error. The chain couples TRBV25-1 to TRBJ1-3; D uncertain. CDR1 and CDR2 (germline): MGHDK, SYGVNS. The CDR3 runs to 14 residues. This CDR3 reads CASSATNTGSTIYF. The CDR3 DNA is TGTGCCAGCAGTGCGACAAATACTGGAAGCACCATATATTTT.

This clonotype was recorded at least ten times. This chain connects TRBV3-1 to TRBJ1-1; no clear D gene. Trimming took off 4 bases at V and 7 bases at J, with 10 bases between the two ends. This CDR3 has 12 residues. Germline CDR1 is LGHDT and CDR2 is YNNKEL (reference sequence). This CDR3 reads CASSPPGREAFF. For the CDR3, the DNA is TGTGCCAGCAGCCCTCCAGGACGTGAAGCTTTCTTT.

This clonotype was counted a few times. J is TRBJ2-1 and V is TRBV5-1, with a tentative D call TRBD2 (7 bases). The CDR3 extends over 14 amino acids. Trimming pared 5 bases from V and 8 bases from J, leaving 17 bases between. Germline V lookup: CDR1 SGHRS, CDR2 YFSETQ. As DNA, the CDR3 is TGCGCCAGCAGAGGGGGGGGGGCGGGCGATGAGCAGTTCTTC. This gives the protein CASRGGGAGDEQFF.

The table lists this clonotype with many counts. The CDR3 region is CSVADRNQPQHF. The CDR3 coding sequence is TGCAGCGTTGCGGACAGGAATCAGCCCCAGCATTTT. The chain links TRBV29-1 to TRBJ1-5; TRBD1 matches at 7 bases. The junction had 1 base not matched to a gene; V was cut back by 4 bases and J by 4 bases. The CDR3 is 12 amino acids. From germline, CDR1 is SQVTM and CDR2 ANQGSEA.

In the case of this clonotype: A read error may explain this, as a much larger clone is one base away. This sequence joins TRBV5-1 and TRBJ2-3, with D maybe TRBD1 (5 bases). The J call may be mistaken, given a closer DNA end match to TRBJ1-5. The CDR3 is made up of 15 amino acids. The germline gives CDR1 SGHRS, CDR2 YFSETQ. CDR3 coding DNA: TGCGCCAGCAAATACGGAGGACCCACAGGAGATACGCAGCATTTT. Translated, it gives CASKYGGPTGDTQHF.

This clonotype was counted at least ten times. The chain joins TRBV4-2 to TRBJ2-1; 10 bases agree with TRBD2. The junction had 6 bases not matched to a gene; V was cut back by 1 base and J by 0 bases. The germline gives CDR1 LGHNA, CDR2 YNFKEQ. The CDR3 runs 18 residues. The CDR3 DNA is TGTGCCAGCAGCCAAGGACTAGCGGGTTCCAGCTCCTACAATGAGCAGTTCTTC. Residues: CASSQGLAGSSSYNEQFF.

J is TRBJ2-7 and V is TRBV10-3; D is unclear. The CDR3 is 14 amino acids. The germline CDR1 and CDR2 sequences are ENHRY and SYGVKD. V lost 2 bases to trimming and J lost 3 bases, with 11 bases between them. The CDR3 region is CAISEGVPHYEQYF. The DNA of the CDR3 is TGTGCCATCAGTGAGGGGGTCCCCCACTACGAGCAGTACTTC.